This T cell receptor (beta chain) was recorded in a study of molecular identifiers for immune sequencing clone quantification. Study-wide findings and caveats: Clones that exceeded 20 RNA copies held over 98% of effector molecules, yet under 1% in naive cells.

Sorted cells numbering roughly 19,000 to 1,100,000, with 10%, 30% or 50% RNA, yielded the naive CD8 libraries. Using a CD8+CD4-CCR7+CD45RA+ phenotype, naive CD8 T cells were sorted. V shed 4 bases and J 0 bases; nucleotides not matched to a gene: 3. The CDR3 contains 15 residues. The germline V gene has CDR1 MNHEY and CDR2 SMNVEV (reference sequence). Bulk libraries came from a prior protocol with listed TCR primers. TCRdb passed the PCR reads through MiXCR, listing each CDR3 protein once. The data contain tens of thousands of distinct CDR3 sequences, more than 20% of them singletons. Ten or more counts support this clonotype. What it recognizes is unknown.

This chain connects TRBV27 to TRBJ1-3; TRBD1 agrees at 7 bases. The TCR comes from a human donor in good health. Some libraries in this study had Jurkat cell RNA spiked in. Sequences were obtained from naive CD8+ T cells from blood, with Jurkat cell RNA spiked in. Subset noted: FACS-sorted CD8+CD4-CCR7+CD45RA+ naive T cells. DNA for the CDR3: TGTGCCAGCAGTTCCGGGACAGTCTCTGGAAACACCATATATTTT. It codes for CASSSGTVSGNTIYF.